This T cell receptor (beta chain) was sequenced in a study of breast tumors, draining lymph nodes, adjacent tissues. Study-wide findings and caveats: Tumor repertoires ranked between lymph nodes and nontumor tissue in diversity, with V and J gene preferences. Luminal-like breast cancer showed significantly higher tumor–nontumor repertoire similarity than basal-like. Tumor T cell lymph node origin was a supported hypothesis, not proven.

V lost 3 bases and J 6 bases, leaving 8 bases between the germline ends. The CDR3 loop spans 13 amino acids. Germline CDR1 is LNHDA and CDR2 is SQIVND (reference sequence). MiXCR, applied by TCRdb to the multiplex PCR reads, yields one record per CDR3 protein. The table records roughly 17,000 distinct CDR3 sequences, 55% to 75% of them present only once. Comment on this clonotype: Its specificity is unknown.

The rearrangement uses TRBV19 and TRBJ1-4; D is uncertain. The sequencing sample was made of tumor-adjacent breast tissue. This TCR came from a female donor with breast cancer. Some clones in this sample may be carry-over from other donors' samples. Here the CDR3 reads CASSIPGYEKLFF. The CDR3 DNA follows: TGTGCCAGTAGTATTCCTGGGTATGAAAAACTGTTTTTT. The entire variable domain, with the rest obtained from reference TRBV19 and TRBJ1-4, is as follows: DGGITQSPKYLFRKEGQNVTLSCEQNLNHDAMYWYRQDPGQGLRLIYYSQIVNDFQKGDIAEGYSVSREKKESFPLTVTSAQKNPTAFYLCASSIPGYEKLFFGSGTQLSVL.